This is a list of T cell receptor beta chains from one sample in a study of T cell repertoires in cytomegalovirus infection. Each CDR3 protein gets one entry after TCRdb re-called the reads with MiXCR. Among 100,000 to 150,000 distinct CDR3 sequences listed, roughly a third were seen once. No antigen has been assigned to these receptors. Specimen: CD8+ T cells from cultured PBMCs, collected from culture after CMV antigen stimulation. The receptors stem from a human donor in good health (CMV status not recorded). Some clones in this sample may be carry-over from other donors' samples. CDR3s include the opening cysteine and the closing phenylalanine or tryptophan. D genes are given only for firm matches. Only some rows state a clone size, as once, few, many or a class for expanded clones.

NA,TRBV27,NA,TRBJ2-1,CASMLGGTNDEQFF,TGTGCCAGCATGTTAGGGGGGACGAACGATGAGCAGTTCTTC
few,TRBV19,NA,TRBJ2-7,CASSIGRGGSYEQYF,TGTGCCAGTAGTATAGGGCGGGGAGGCTCCTACGAGCAGTACTTC
once,TRBV9,NA,TRBJ2-2,CASSVITGASTGELFF,TGTGCCAGCAGCGTTATAACGGGGGCCAGCACCGGGGAGCTGTTTTTT
few,TRBV20-1,NA,TRBJ1-2,CSALETFGQLNYGYTF,TGCAGTGCCCTGGAGACATTCGGACAGCTCAACTATGGCTACACCTTC
NA,TRBV2,NA,TRBJ2-1,CASSDPQGQFF,TGTGCCAGCAGTGATCCCCAGGGGCAGTTCTTC
NA,TRBV19,NA,TRBJ2-1,CASSITGLSYNEQFF,TGTGCCAGTAGTATAACGGGACTTTCCTACAATGAGCAGTTCTTC
NA,TRBV11-2,NA,TRBJ2-5,CASSLGDRAYRSETQYF,TGTGCCAGCAGCTTAGGGGATCGGGCTTACAGGAGCGAGACCCAGTACTTC
NA,TRBV11-2,NA,TRBJ2-2,CASSFLFTGELFF,TGTGCCAGCAGCTTTCTGTTCACCGGGGAGCTGTTTTTT
many,TRBV2,NA,TRBJ2-1,CASSPTIPPSGNEQFF,TGTGCCAGCAGCCCGACGATTCCCCCCTCGGGCAATGAGCAGTTCTTC
many,TRBV5-1,NA,TRBJ2-7,CASSLGQLSREQYF,TGCGCCAGCAGCTTGGGACAGCTCTCCAGGGAGCAGTACTTC
many,TRBV25-1,NA,TRBJ1-1,CASSEFSRSDTEAFF,TGTGCCAGCAGTGAATTTTCCAGGTCCGACACTGAAGCTTTCTTT
NA,TRBV19,NA,TRBJ2-1,CASSIDRYSYNEQFF,TGTGCCAGTAGTATAGACAGATACTCCTACAATGAGCAGTTCTTC